These 31 T cell receptor beta chains were sequenced from one sample in a study of somatic mutations in cytotoxic T cells in rheumatoid arthritis. Some clones are missing from TCRdb's copy, which holds only in-frame ones; the method was immunoSEQ multiplex PCR. The table lists roughly 20,000 clones, approximately 82% of them singletons, with over 13% in the top ten. Sequences were obtained from CD8+ T cells sorted from blood. Receptor source: an adult with rheumatoid arthritis.

The chain has TRBV10-3 and TRBJ2-5; D is ambiguous. From germline, CDR1 is ENHRY and CDR2 SYGVKD. The CDR3 totals 12 residues. V was trimmed by 1 base and J by 2 bases, leaving 2 bases between them. The CDR3 protein is CAISELQETQYF. CDR3 nucleotide sequence: TGTGCCATCAGTGAGTTACAAGAGACCCAGTACTTC.

The rearrangement uses TRBV10-3 and TRBJ2-7; weak D call: TRBD1 (5 bases). Trimming removed 2 bases from V and 4 bases from J, with 9 bases in between. The CDR3 loop spans 13 amino acids. The germline V gene encodes CDR1 ENHRY and CDR2 SYGVKD. CDR3 amino acids: CAISENYRYEQYF. In DNA, the CDR3 is TGTGCCATCAGTGAGAACTACAGGTACGAGCAGTACTTC.

This clone was seen once. The gene calls are TRBV29-1 and TRBJ1-1; D not certain. The CDR3 extends over 12 amino acids. Germline CDR1 is SQVTM and CDR2 is ANQGSEA. Trimming removed 3 bases at V and 7 bases at J, with 12 bases between. For the CDR3, the DNA is TGCAGCGTTGATGGTGGGAGGAGTGAAGCTTTCTTT. Protein: CSVDGGRSEAFF.

This sequence joins TRBV6-6 and TRBJ2-2; 7 nucleotides agree with TRBD1. The CDR3 has 13 residues. The J segment lost 6 bases and the V segment lost 7 bases, leaving 5 bases of the junction unmatched. Per the germline V gene, CDR1 is MNHNY and CDR2 is SVGAGI (reference sequence). DNA for the CDR3: TGTGCCAGCAACCTCAGGGGGTCCGGGGAGCTGTTTTTT. Translation: CASNLRGSGELFF.

This clone was seen a single time. The chain employs TRBV19 and TRBJ1-1; D gene unclear. CDR3 size: 14 residues. Trimming shortened V by 3 bases and J by 1 base, and 9 bases separated the two germline ends. Germline CDR1 is LNHDA and CDR2 is SQIVND (reference sequence). CDR3 in amino acids: CASSMVGGNTEAFF. CDR3 in DNA: TGTGCCAGTAGTATGGTTGGAGGGAACACTGAAGCTTTCTTT.

The chain is built from TRBV6-1 and TRBJ1-6; no clear D. With 2 bases removed from V and 0 bases from J, the gap between germline ends came to 14 bases. Germline V lookup: CDR1 MNHNS, CDR2 SASEGT. This CDR3 is 18 amino acids long. The CDR3 spells CASSETPAKSSYNSPLHF. The CDR3 DNA reads TGTGCCAGCAGTGAAACTCCCGCAAAGAGCTCCTATAATTCACCCCTCCACTTT.

The chain combines TRBV9 with TRBJ1-3, with D hard to call. The germline CDR1 and CDR2 sequences are SGDLS and YYNGEE. The germline V and J ends were trimmed by 0 bases and 2 bases, with 9 bases remaining between them. The CDR3 is 15 residues long. CDR3 DNA: TGTGCCAGCAGCGTAGAGGGTCGGGCTGGAAACACCATATATTTT. Its protein is CASSVEGRAGNTIYF.

The rearrangement joins TRBV11-2 to TRBJ2-6, with TRBD1 identical over 7 bases. Losses at the gene ends were 3 bases for V and 3 bases for J; bases not matched to a gene: 2. The germline V gene has CDR1 SGHAT and CDR2 FQNNGV. The length of the CDR3 is 15 residues. In DNA, the CDR3 is TGTGCCAGCAGCTTTAGGGGGCGTGGGGCCAACGTCCTGACTTTC. Its translation: CASSFRGRGANVLTF. Using reference TRBV11-2 and TRBJ2-6 for the parts outside the CDR3, the full variable domain is EAGVAQSPRYKIIEKRQSVAFWCNPISGHATLYWYQQILGQGPKLLIQFQNNGVVDDSQLPKDRFSAERLKGVDSTLKIQPAKLEDSAVYLCASSFRGRGANVLTFGAGSRLTVL.

The chain couples TRBV4-2 to TRBJ2-3; D perhaps matches TRBD1 (6 bases). Trimming stripped 0 bases from V and 1 base from J, with 8 bases between. Germline-derived CDR1 and CDR2 are LGHNA and YNFKEQ. The CDR3 runs 15 residues. The CDR3 nucleotides are TGTGCCAGCAGCCAAGACAGGGGAGGCACAGATACGCAGTATTTT. Encoded protein: CASSQDRGGTDTQYF.

The chain uses TRBV9 and TRBJ1-2, with 7 bases fitting TRBD1. Germline CDR1 is SGDLS and CDR2 is YYNGEE. The CDR3 contains 12 residues. The trim removed 3 bases at V and 7 bases at J, leaving 3 bases unmatched. The CDR3 region has the DNA TGTGCCAGCAGCGGGACAGGACCTGGCTACACCTTC. This codes for CASSGTGPGYTF.

The V gene is TRBV18, the J gene TRBJ1-2, with a weak D call TRBD1 (6 bases). Germline V gives CDR1 KGHSH, CDR2 LQKENI. The CDR3 runs to 14 residues. V was cut by 3 bases and J by 1 base, with 9 bases left in between. In nucleotides, the CDR3 is TGTGCCAGCTCACCTATGGGACATAACTATGGCTACACCTTC. It yields the protein CASSPMGHNYGYTF.

The rearrangement joins TRBV5-1 to TRBJ2-2; D is unclear. Germline lookup yields CDR1 SGHRS and CDR2 YFSETQ. CDR3 length: 12 residues. Trimming took 2 bases from V and 3 from J, leaving 2 bases between them. CDR3: CASSLDTGELFF. The DNA of the CDR3 is TGCGCCAGCAGCTTAGACACCGGGGAGCTGTTTTTT.

This clone was seen a few times. The chain uses TRBV4-2 and TRBJ2-1; 7 positions agree with TRBD2. CDR1 is LGHNA, CDR2 YNFKEQ, per germline. CDR3 length equals 17 residues. Losses at the gene ends were 1 base for V and 0 bases for J; bases not matched to a gene: 6. The CDR3 loop reads CASSQVRRGSSYNEQFF. The DNA of the CDR3 is TGTGCCAGCAGCCAAGTCCGGCGGGGGAGCTCCTACAATGAGCAGTTCTTC.

The table lists this clone with a few counts. The V and J genes are TRBV5-6 and TRBJ2-7, with a weak D call TRBD2 (7 bases). V lost 5 bases to trimming and J lost 2 bases, with 14 bases between them. Looked up from germline, CDR1 is SGHDT and CDR2 is YYEEEE. The length of the CDR3 is 14 residues. The CDR3 loop reads CASSPQGTTYEQYF. CDR3 sequence (DNA): TGTGCCAGCAGTCCCCAGGGGACTACCTACGAGCAGTACTTC.

The CDR3 sequence is CASSPKDREETQYF. The CDR3 DNA sequence: TGTGCCAGCAGCCCAAAGGACAGAGAAGAGACCCAGTACTTC. The chain couples TRBV7-9 to TRBJ2-5, with a tentative D call TRBD1 (6 bases). The V gene lost 5 bases and the J gene lost 3 bases, with 13 bases spanning the gap. The CDR3 totals 14 residues. Germline CDR1 reads SEHNR; CDR2 reads FQNEAQ (reference sequence).

This clone was picked up a small number of times. This chain uses TRBV4-1 with TRBJ2-5; D tentatively reads TRBD1 or TRBD2 (5 bases each). V lost 4 bases and J 2 bases, leaving 11 bases between the germline ends. There are 14 residues in the CDR3. CDR1 is MGHRA and CDR2 is YSYEKL in the germline V gene. The CDR3 DNA reads as TGCGCCAGCAGCCCGGGGCCATTACAAGAGACCCAGTACTTC. Encoded protein: CASSPGPLQETQYF.

This chain connects TRBV21-1 to TRBJ1-1. TRBV21-1 is listed as a pseudogene. The CDR3 has 15 residues. CDR3 DNA: TGTGCCAGCAGCAAAGGGGGGACGGAGAACACTGAAGCTTTCTTT. Protein product: CASSKGGTENTEAFF.

The chain uses TRBV13 and TRBJ1-2; no definite D call. The germline CDR1 and CDR2 sequences are PRHDT and FYEKMQ (reference sequence). This CDR3 comprises 17 residues. Trimming took off 0 bases at V and 4 bases at J, with 18 bases between the two ends. The CDR3 nucleotides are TGTGCCAGCAGCTTAGGCCTTGGGCAGTCCCCCGTCTATGGCTACACCTTC. Translated: CASSLGLGQSPVYGYTF.

J is TRBJ2-7 and V is TRBV18; 7 bases are shared with TRBD1. The CDR3 loop spans 15 amino acids. V dropped 3 bases and J dropped 5; count of bases not matched to a gene: 10. CDR1 KGHSH and CDR2 LQKENI come from the germline V gene. For the CDR3, the DNA is TGTGCCAGCTCACCCCGACAGGGACGCCCCCACGAGCAGTACTTC. This translates into CASSPRQGRPHEQYF.

The chain carries TRBV9 and TRBJ2-1; 7 positions match TRBD1. Germline CDR1 and CDR2: SGDLS and YYNGEE. V gave up 4 bases and J gave up 2 bases; unmatched junction bases: 6. The CDR3 has 15 amino acids. Here the CDR3 reads CASSPADRAYNEQFF. DNA for the CDR3: TGTGCCAGCAGCCCCGCCGACAGGGCCTACAATGAGCAGTTCTTC.

The chain recombines TRBV5-6 with TRBJ1-2; D may be TRBD1 (5 bases). The germline gives CDR1 SGHDT, CDR2 YYEEEE. The CDR3 is 14 residues long. V lost 4 bases and J 5 bases, leaving 15 bases between the germline ends. CDR3 loop: CASSARGLMYGYTF. The CDR3 DNA reads TGTGCCAGCAGCGCCCGGGGCCTTATGTATGGCTACACCTTC.

This sequence joins TRBV5-1 and TRBJ2-7; 12 nucleotides match TRBD2. From germline, CDR1 is SGHRS and CDR2 YFSETQ. The CDR3 consists of 15 residues. Trimming took 0 bases from V and 2 from J; bases not matched to a gene: 0. The DNA for the CDR3 is TGCGCCAGCAGCTTGGGGACTAGCGGGGCCTACGAGCAGTACTTC. It specifies CASSLGTSGAYEQYF.

The chain links TRBV2 to TRBJ2-7; D uncertain. In germline, CDR1 is SNHLY, CDR2 FYNNEI. Between the trimmed V and J ends, which lost 6 bases and 3 bases, there was a span of 9 bases. The CDR3 has 12 amino acids. The CDR3 here is CASRNGLYEQYF. The CDR3 DNA is TGTGCCAGCAGAAATGGGCTCTACGAGCAGTACTTC.

The V call is TRBV7-6, the J call TRBJ1-5, with TRBD1 matching over 10 bases. Germline-derived CDR1 and CDR2 are SGHVS and FNYEAQ. This CDR3 region has 15 residues. J gave up 6 bases and V 1 base, and 3 bases lay outside the gene matches. The CDR3 coding sequence is TGTGCCAGCAGCTTAGTGGGACAGGGGCCTCAGCCCCAGCATTTT. This encodes CASSLVGQGPQPQHF.

The chain couples TRBV6-5 to TRBJ1-6, with D tentatively TRBD1 (6 bases). The CDR3 contains 15 residues. Germline V lookup: CDR1 MNHEY, CDR2 SVGAGI. V was trimmed by 4 bases and J by 8 bases, leaving 15 bases between them. CDR3 DNA sequence: TGTGCCAGCAGTTCCGGGACACGGCTTGATTCACCCCTCCACTTT. It is translated as CASSSGTRLDSPLHF.

The J gene is TRBJ1-1, the V gene TRBV27; the D is unclear. CDR3 size: 13 residues. Germline V gene data show CDR1 as MNHEY and CDR2 as SMNVEV (reference sequence). Trimming stripped 5 bases from V and 4 bases from J, with 11 bases between. CDR3 nucleotide sequence: TGTGCCAGCAGTCAAACAGTGTCCACTGAAGCTTTCTTT. Protein product: CASSQTVSTEAFF.

This sequence joins TRBV4-1 and TRBJ2-7, with 9 bases matching TRBD1. This CDR3 has 16 residues. V shed 2 bases, J shed 6 bases, and the junction held 11 bases outside the gene matches. Germline CDR1 is MGHRA and CDR2 is YSYEKL. As DNA, the CDR3 is TGCGCCAGCAGCCAATCCGGAAGACAGGGGGTCTCCGAGCAGTACTTC. This codes for CASSQSGRQGVSEQYF.

CDR3 loop: CASSHHDRDQPQHF. DNA of the CDR3: TGTGCCAGCAGCCACCATGACAGAGATCAGCCCCAGCATTTT. V is TRBV4-2 and J is TRBJ1-5, with a possible D match to TRBD1 (5 bases). Germline V gene lookup returns CDR1 LGHNA and CDR2 YNFKEQ. V dropped 3 bases and J dropped 5 bases, with 11 bases sitting between them. The CDR3 has 14 amino acids.

This clone appeared a few times. The identical CDR3 is also encoded by other nucleotide sequences in the sample. The rearrangement uses TRBV5-1 and TRBJ2-1, with 9 bases aligning to TRBD1. V shed 3 bases, J shed 2 bases, and the junction held 3 bases outside the gene matches. The CDR3 runs 15 residues. CDR1 is SGHRS and CDR2 is YFSETQ in the germline V gene. CDR3 region: CASSSRQGAYNEQFF. CDR3 coding DNA: TGCGCCAGCAGCTCCCGACAGGGGGCCTACAATGAGCAGTTCTTC. The full variable domain, rest sourced from reference TRBV5-1 and TRBJ2-1, is KAGVTQTPRYLIKTRGQQVTLSCSPISGHRSVSWYQQTPGQGLQFLFEYFSETQRNKGNFPGRFSGRQFSNSRSEMNVSTLELGDSALYLCASSSRQGAYNEQFFGPGTRLTVL.

The genes are TRBV10-3 and TRBJ1-1; the D is unclear. In germline, CDR1 is ENHRY, CDR2 SYGVKD. V was cut by 7 bases and J by 0 bases, with 9 bases left in between. This CDR3 region has 13 residues. The DNA of the CDR3 is TGTGCCATCACCCGGGATCTGAACACTGAAGCTTTCTTT. Its protein product is CAITRDLNTEAFF.

The chain couples TRBV7-8 to TRBJ2-7, with D possibly TRBD2 on 5 matching bases. Trimming left V 0 bases short and J 7 bases short, with 10 bases between. The CDR3 sequence is 13 residues long. CDR1 and CDR2 from the germline V gene are SGHVS and FQNEAQ. The chain's CDR3 is CASSLAPGREQYV. DNA for the CDR3: TGTGCCAGCAGCTTAGCTCCGGGGAGAGAGCAGTACGTC.